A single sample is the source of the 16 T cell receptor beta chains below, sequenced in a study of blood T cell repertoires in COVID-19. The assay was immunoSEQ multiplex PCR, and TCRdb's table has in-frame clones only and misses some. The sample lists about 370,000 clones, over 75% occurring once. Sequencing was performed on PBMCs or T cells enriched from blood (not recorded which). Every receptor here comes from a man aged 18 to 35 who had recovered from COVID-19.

The CDR3 DNA reads as TGCAGCGTTGGGGGGCAGGGGTTGGGTCAGCCCCAGCATTTT. Translation gives CSVGGQGLGQPQHF. This chain links TRBV29-1 with TRBJ1-5; perhaps TRBD1 as D (6 bases). Germline V gene lookup returns CDR1 SQVTM and CDR2 ANQGSEA. The V end was cut by 4 bases, the J end by 6 bases, with 16 bases between. This CDR3 is built from 14 residues.

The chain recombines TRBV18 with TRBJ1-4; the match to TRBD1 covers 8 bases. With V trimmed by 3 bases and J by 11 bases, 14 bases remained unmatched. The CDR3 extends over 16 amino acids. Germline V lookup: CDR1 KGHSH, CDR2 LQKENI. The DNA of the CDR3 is TGTGCCAGCTCACCTACTAGACAGGGGAATATGGAGAAACTGTTTTTT. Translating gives CASSPTRQGNMEKLFF.

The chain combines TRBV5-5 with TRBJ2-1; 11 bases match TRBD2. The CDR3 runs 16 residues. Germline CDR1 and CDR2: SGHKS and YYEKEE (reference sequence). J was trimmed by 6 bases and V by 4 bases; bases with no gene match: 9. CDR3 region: CASSPGGGLAVNEQFF. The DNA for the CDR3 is TGTGCCAGCAGCCCCGGGGGGGGACTAGCGGTCAATGAGCAGTTCTTC. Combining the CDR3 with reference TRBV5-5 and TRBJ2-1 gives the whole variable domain DAGVTQSPTHLIKTRGQQVTLRCSPISGHKSVSWYQQVLGQGPQFIFQYYEKEERGRGNFPDRFSARQFPNYSSELNVNALLLGDSALYLCASSPGGGLAVNEQFFGPGTRLTVL.

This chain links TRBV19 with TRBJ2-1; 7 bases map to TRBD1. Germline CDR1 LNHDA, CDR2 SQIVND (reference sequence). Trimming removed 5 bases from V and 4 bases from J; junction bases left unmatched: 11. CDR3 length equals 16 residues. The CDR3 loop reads CASSSYSGGSYNEQFF. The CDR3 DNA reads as TGTGCCAGTAGTTCGTACTCAGGGGGTTCTTACAATGAGCAGTTCTTC.

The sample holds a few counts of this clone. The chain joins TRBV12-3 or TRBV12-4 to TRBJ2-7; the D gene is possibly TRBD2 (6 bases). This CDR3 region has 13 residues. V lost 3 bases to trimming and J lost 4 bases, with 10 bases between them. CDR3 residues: CASSLGGEYEQYF. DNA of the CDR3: TGTGCCAGCAGTTTGGGCGGGGAGTACGAGCAGTACTTC.

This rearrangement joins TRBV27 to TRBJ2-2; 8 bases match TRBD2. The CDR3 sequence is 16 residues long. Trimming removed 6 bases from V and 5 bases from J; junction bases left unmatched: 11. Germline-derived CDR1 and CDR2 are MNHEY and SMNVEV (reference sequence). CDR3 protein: CASRYSGTSSTGELFF. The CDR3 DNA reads TGTGCCAGCAGGTACTCCGGGACTAGTAGTACCGGGGAGCTGTTTTTT.

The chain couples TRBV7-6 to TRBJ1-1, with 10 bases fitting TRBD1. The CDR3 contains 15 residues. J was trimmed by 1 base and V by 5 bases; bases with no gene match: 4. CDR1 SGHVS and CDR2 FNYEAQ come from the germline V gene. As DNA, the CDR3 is TGTGCCAGCAGCCCAAGGACAGGGGGGAACACTGAAGCTTTCTTT. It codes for CASSPRTGGNTEAFF.

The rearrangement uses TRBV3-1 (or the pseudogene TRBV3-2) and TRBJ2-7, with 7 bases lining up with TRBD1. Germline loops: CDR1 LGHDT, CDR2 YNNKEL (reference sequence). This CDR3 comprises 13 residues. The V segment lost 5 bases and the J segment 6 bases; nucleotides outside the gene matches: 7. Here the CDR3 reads CASSDLDRAEQYF. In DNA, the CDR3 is TGTGCCAGCAGCGACCTCGACAGGGCCGAGCAGTACTTC.

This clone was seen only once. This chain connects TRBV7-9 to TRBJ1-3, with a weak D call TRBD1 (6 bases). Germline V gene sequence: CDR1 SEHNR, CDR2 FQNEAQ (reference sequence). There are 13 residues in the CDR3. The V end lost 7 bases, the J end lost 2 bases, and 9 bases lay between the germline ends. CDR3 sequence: CASIRTAGNTIYF. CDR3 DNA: TGTGCCAGCATCCGGACAGCTGGAAACACCATATATTTT.

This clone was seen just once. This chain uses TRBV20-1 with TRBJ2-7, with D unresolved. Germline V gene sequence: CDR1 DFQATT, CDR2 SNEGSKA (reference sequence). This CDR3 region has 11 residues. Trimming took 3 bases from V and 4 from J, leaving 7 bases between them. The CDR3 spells CSASWRYEQYF. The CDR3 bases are TGCAGTGCTAGTTGGAGATACGAGCAGTACTTC.

CDR3 nucleotide sequence: TGTGCCTGGACCGGGACAGGGGGCTCCTACGAGCAGTACTTC. Translation gives CAWTGTGGSYEQYF. The V gene is TRBV30, the J gene TRBJ2-7; 11 bases line up with TRBD1. The J segment lost 0 bases and the V segment lost 4 bases, leaving 2 bases of the junction unmatched. The germline gives CDR1 GTSNPN, CDR2 SVGIG (reference sequence). The CDR3 is made up of 14 amino acids.

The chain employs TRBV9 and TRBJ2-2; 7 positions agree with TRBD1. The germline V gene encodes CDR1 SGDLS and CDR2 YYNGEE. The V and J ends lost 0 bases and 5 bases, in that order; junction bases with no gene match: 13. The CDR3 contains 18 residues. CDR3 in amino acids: CASSVGIGVGTETGELFF. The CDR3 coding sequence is TGTGCCAGCAGCGTAGGCATTGGTGTTGGGACAGAAACCGGGGAGCTGTTTTTT.

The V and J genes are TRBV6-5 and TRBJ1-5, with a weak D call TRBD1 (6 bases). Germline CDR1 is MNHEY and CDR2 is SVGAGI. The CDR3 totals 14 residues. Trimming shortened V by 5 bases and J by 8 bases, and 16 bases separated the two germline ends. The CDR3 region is CASSPLREGEPQHF. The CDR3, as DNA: TGTGCCAGCAGTCCACTCCGGGAGGGGGAGCCCCAGCATTTT.

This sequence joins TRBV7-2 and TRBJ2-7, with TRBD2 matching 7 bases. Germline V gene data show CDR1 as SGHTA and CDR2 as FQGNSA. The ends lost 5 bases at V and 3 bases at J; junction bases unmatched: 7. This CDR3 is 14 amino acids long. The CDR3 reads CASSASAGRYEQYF. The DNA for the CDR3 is TGTGCCAGCAGCGCCTCAGCGGGGCGCTACGAGCAGTACTTC.

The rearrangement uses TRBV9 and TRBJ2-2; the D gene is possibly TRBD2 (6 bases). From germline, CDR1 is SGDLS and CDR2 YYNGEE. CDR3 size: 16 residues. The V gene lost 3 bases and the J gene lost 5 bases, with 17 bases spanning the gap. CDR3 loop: CASSAFGGEGTGELFF. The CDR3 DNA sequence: TGTGCCAGCAGCGCCTTCGGGGGAGAGGGGACCGGGGAGCTGTTTTTT.

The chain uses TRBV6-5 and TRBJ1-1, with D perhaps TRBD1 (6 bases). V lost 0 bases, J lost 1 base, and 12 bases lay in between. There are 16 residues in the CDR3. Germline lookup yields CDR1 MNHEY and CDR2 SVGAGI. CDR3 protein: CASSYSYRAQNTEAFF. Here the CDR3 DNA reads TGTGCCAGCAGTTACTCTTACAGGGCCCAGAACACTGAAGCTTTCTTT.